The sequence of this TCR beta chain was determined in a study of blood T cells in healthy people across ages. General study findings and limits: Per million T cells, TCR beta diversity dropped roughly linearly as age increased. Reliance upon unsorted PBMCs precluded definitive naive versus antigen-experienced comparison.

Aged about 6 to 95, donors were systemically healthy Caucasians from Russia. A second PCR, run for about 6 to 11 cycles, used a sample-barcoded 5' primer plus a J-beta primer mix. TCRdb redid the calling of the 5' RACE reads with MiXCR, one entry per CDR3 protein. The sample shows approximately 900,000 distinct CDR3 sequences, under 35% of them seen only once. Germline assignment: CDR1 SEHNR and CDR2 FQNEAQ (reference sequence). V lost 4 bases and J 4 bases, leaving 11 bases between the germline ends. CDR3 length: 14 residues. Turning to this clonotype: Its antigen is undetermined.

The same data also contributed to another study, on T cells of mothers and their children. That paper states: Overlap measured in related mother-child pairs was slightly, non-significantly higher than in unrelated pairs.

Material for sequencing was blood. V gene TRBV7-9 combines with J gene TRBJ1-5, with unresolved D. The source of this sequence is a woman in her thirties or forties in good health. In nucleotides, the CDR3 is TGTGCCAGCAGCTCCGCCGGAGTAAATCAGCCCCAGCATTTT. Translated, it gives CASSSAGVNQPQHF.